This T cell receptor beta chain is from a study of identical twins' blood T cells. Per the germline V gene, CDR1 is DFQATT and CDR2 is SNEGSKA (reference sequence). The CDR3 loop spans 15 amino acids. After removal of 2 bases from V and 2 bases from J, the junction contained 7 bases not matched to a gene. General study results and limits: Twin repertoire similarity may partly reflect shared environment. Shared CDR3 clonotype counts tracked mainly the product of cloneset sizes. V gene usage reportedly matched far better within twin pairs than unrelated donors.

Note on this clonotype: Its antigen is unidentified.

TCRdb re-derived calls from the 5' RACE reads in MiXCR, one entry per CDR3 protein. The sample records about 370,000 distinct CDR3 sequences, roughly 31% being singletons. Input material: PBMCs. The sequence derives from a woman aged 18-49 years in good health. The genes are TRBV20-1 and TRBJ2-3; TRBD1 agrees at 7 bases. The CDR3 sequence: CSARPPGQNTDTQYF. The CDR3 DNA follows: TGCAGTGCTAGACCACCGGGACAGAACACAGATACGCAGTATTTT.